This T cell receptor beta chain was observed in a study of shared clonotypes between healthy human individuals. Healthy and HIV-negative, the adult donors had no recent acute infections or vaccinations. TCRdb's copy holds only in-frame clones and misses some; the assay was immunoSEQ multiplex PCR. Of some 2,500,000 clones listed, over 85% are singletons. Germline trimming cut 4 bases from V and 5 bases from J; bases unmatched to any gene: 12. Germline lookup yields CDR1 SGHRS and CDR2 YFSETQ. The CDR3 has 16 amino acids. The sequence was obtained from a man aged 18 to 29 in good health. Some clones in this sample may be carry-over from other donors' samples. Sequencing was done on a sample of naive CD4+ T cells from PBMCs. As to subset: CD45RA+ positively selected. This chain joins TRBV5-1 and TRBJ2-1; 7 nucleotides match TRBD1. CDR3 in DNA: TGCGCCAGCAGCCTAATTCCGGGACAGAGTAACAATGAGCAGTTCTTC. Protein product: CASSLIPGQSNNEQFF.